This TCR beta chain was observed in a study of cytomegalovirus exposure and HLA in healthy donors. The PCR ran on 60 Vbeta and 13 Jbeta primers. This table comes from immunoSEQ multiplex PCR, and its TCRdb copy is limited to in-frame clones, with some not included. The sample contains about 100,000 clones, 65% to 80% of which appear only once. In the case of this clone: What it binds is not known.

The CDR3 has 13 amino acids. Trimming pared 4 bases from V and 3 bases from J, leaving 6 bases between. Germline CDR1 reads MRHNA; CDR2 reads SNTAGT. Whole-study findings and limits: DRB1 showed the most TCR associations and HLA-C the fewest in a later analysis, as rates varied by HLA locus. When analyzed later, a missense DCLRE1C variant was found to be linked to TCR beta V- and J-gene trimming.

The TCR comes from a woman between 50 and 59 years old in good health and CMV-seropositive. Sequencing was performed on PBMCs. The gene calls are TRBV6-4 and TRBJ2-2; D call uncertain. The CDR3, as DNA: TGTGCCAGCAGTGCACAGCACACCGGGGAGCTGTTTTTT. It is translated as CASSAQHTGELFF.